A selection of T cell receptor beta chains follows, all from one sample in a study of T cell responses to AZD1222 COVID-19 vaccine. Sequencing was performed with immunoSEQ multiplex PCR; in TCRdb, only in-frame clones are kept and a portion is missing. The sample yields 70,000 to 90,000 clones, roughly 90% seen once. The starting material was peripheral blood, obtained on day 0 of AZD1222 vaccination. The receptors come from an adult in good health. The CDR3 runs from the conserved cysteine through the conserved F or W. Fields, in order: clone size, J gene, V gene, D gene, CDR3 DNA, CDR3 protein. The D gene is left open where the match is weak. Not all rows give a size; the values are once, few, many and, for expanded clones, a class.

size: NA
J: TRBJ1-3
V: TRBV7-8
D: NA
DNA: TGTGCCAGCAGCTCCCCAATGGGGGGTGTAGGTTTT
CDR3: CASSSPMGGVGF

size: NA
J: TRBJ2-2
V: TRBV19
D: NA
DNA: TGTGCCAGTATGGAGGAATCGATGAACACCGGGGAGCTGTTTTTT
CDR3: CASMEESMNTGELFF

size: NA
J: TRBJ2-7
V: TRBV5-4
D: NA
DNA: TGTGCCAGCAGCTTGGGCTTCACCTACGAGCAGTACTTC
CDR3: CASSLGFTYEQYF

size: NA
J: TRBJ2-2
V: TRBV11-2
D: NA
DNA: TGTGCCAGCAGAATCCCCGGGACAAGGGGTGGGGTTGCCACCGGGGAGCTGTTTTTT
CDR3: CASRIPGTRGGVATGELFF

size: NA
J: TRBJ2-6
V: TRBV3-1/TRBV3-2
D: NA
DNA: TGTGCCAGCAGCCAAATCGGGGGAAGTTCCGGGGCCAACGTCCTGACTTTC
CDR3: CASSQIGGSSGANVLTF

size: NA
J: TRBJ2-5
V: TRBV18
D: NA
DNA: TGTGCCAGCTCATTCGGACGACACGGTCAAGAGACCCAGTACTTC
CDR3: CASSFGRHGQETQYF

size: NA
J: TRBJ1-5
V: TRBV27
D: NA
DNA: TGTGCCAGCAGTCCCCAGGGGTTCCGGGATAGCAATCAGCCCCAGCATTTT
CDR3: CASSPQGFRDSNQPQHF

size: NA
J: TRBJ2-2
V: TRBV28
D: TRBD1
DNA: TGTGCCAGCAGTTCCCCGCCAGGGGGCTATTTCGGGGAGCTGTTTTTT
CDR3: CASSSPPGGYFGELFF

size: NA
J: TRBJ2-7
V: TRBV20-1
D: NA
DNA: TGCAGCGGGATAAGCTCCTACGAGCAGTACTTC
CDR3: CSGISSYEQYF

size: NA
J: TRBJ2-7
V: TRBV3-1/TRBV3-2
D: TRBD2
DNA: TGTGCCAGCAGCCCGCAGCGGGAGAAGCTATACGAGCAGTACTTC
CDR3: CASSPQREKLYEQYF

size: few
J: TRBJ2-6
V: TRBV19
D: NA
DNA: TGTGCCAGTAGTATAATTGGGGACTCTGGGGCCAACGTCCTGACTTTC
CDR3: CASSIIGDSGANVLTF

size: NA
J: TRBJ2-2
V: TRBV29-1
D: TRBD2
DNA: TGCAGCGTCGGAAGGACTAGCGCCACCGGGGAGCTGTTTTTT
CDR3: CSVGRTSATGELFF

size: NA
J: TRBJ2-2
V: TRBV28
D: NA
DNA: TGTGCCAGCAACCAGGGAACATCCGGGGAGCTGTTTTTT
CDR3: CASNQGTSGELFF

size: NA
J: TRBJ2-1
V: TRBV30
D: NA
DNA: TGTGCCTGGACCACGGCTGGGAATGAGCAGTTCTTC
CDR3: CAWTTAGNEQFF

size: once
J: TRBJ1-1
V: TRBV3-1/TRBV3-2
D: NA
DNA: TGTGCCAGCAGCTCCCAAGGGACCGGGGCTGAAGCTTTCTTT
CDR3: CASSSQGTGAEAFF

size: NA
J: TRBJ1-2
V: TRBV7-2
D: NA
DNA: TGTGCCAGCAGCCAAACAGGGAGGGGGAACTATGGCTACACCTTC
CDR3: CASSQTGRGNYGYTF

size: NA
J: TRBJ2-1
V: TRBV9
D: TRBD2
DNA: TGTGCCAGCAGCGTAGGGTCTAGCGGGAGTGGTGAGCAGTTCTTC
CDR3: CASSVGSSGSGEQFF

size: NA
J: TRBJ2-7
V: TRBV19
D: NA
DNA: TGTGCCAGTAGTGGACGGAGGACTTACGAGCAGTACTTC
CDR3: CASSGRRTYEQYF

size: NA
J: TRBJ1-4
V: TRBV27
D: NA
DNA: TGTGCCAGCAGTTTATTTTGGGGGGGAGGTGAAAAACTGTTTTTT
CDR3: CASSLFWGGGEKLFF

size: NA
J: TRBJ2-2
V: TRBV28
D: NA
DNA: TGTGCCAGCAGTTTATACGGGACCGACCACGGGGAGCTGTTTTTT
CDR3: CASSLYGTDHGELFF

size: NA
J: TRBJ2-7
V: TRBV2
D: NA
DNA: TGTGCCAGCAGTGAAGGAACAGGGCATACCTACGAGCAGTACTTC
CDR3: CASSEGTGHTYEQYF

size: NA
J: TRBJ2-5
V: TRBV3-1/TRBV3-2
D: NA
DNA: TGTGCCAGCAGCCAAGATTTGGGGGGGCCGGAGACCCAGTACTTC
CDR3: CASSQDLGGPETQYF

size: once
J: TRBJ1-2
V: TRBV21-1
D: NA
DNA: TGTGCCAGCAGCCCCCGGGACAGGGATTTCCATGGCTACACCTTC
CDR3: CASSPRDRDFHGYTF

size: NA
J: TRBJ1-5
V: TRBV27
D: NA
DNA: TGTGCCAGCAGCCCCATAGGGGCCCGACAGCCCCAGCATTTT
CDR3: CASSPIGARQPQHF

size: NA
J: TRBJ1-4
V: TRBV5-1
D: NA
DNA: TGCGCCAGCAGCTTGGGAGGACGTGATGACAAACTGTTTTTT
CDR3: CASSLGGRDDKLFF

size: NA
J: TRBJ2-5
V: TRBV6-1
D: NA
DNA: TGTGCCAGCAGTGAACGGTACGCGCCGGCCCAGTACTTC
CDR3: CASSERYAPAQYF

size: NA
J: TRBJ1-4
V: TRBV11-2
D: TRBD1
DNA: TGTGCCAGCAGCTCGGGCAGGGGGCGCGTAGTATCTGAAAAACTGTTTTTT
CDR3: CASSSGRGRVVSEKLFF

size: NA
J: TRBJ2-2
V: TRBV7-9
D: TRBD2
DNA: TGTGCCAGCAGACGTGGACTAGCGGGAGCATGGGGTCCCGGGGAGCTGTTTTTT
CDR3: CASRRGLAGAWGPGELFF

size: NA
J: TRBJ1-2
V: TRBV5-1
D: NA
DNA: TGCGCCAGCAGCGACAACTATGGCTACACCTTC
CDR3: CASSDNYGYTF

size: NA
J: TRBJ1-6
V: TRBV2
D: NA
DNA: TGTGCCAGCAGCGGCGCCCAGGGTAATTCACCCCTCCACTTT
CDR3: CASSGAQGNSPLHF

size: NA
J: TRBJ2-6
V: TRBV5-1
D: NA
DNA: TGCGCCAGCAGCTGGCTCGGGGGACAGAACTCTGGGGCCAACGTCCTGACTTTC
CDR3: CASSWLGGQNSGANVLTF

size: NA
J: TRBJ2-7
V: TRBV3-1/TRBV3-2
D: NA
DNA: TGTGCCAGCAGCCCCCGATACTCCTACGAGCAGTACTTC
CDR3: CASSPRYSYEQYF

size: NA
J: TRBJ2-7
V: TRBV19
D: NA
DNA: TGTGCCAGTAGTACGGCCCCAACGGGGACCTACGAGCAGTACTTC
CDR3: CASSTAPTGTYEQYF

size: NA
J: TRBJ2-7
V: TRBV13
D: NA
DNA: TGTGCCAGCAGCCAGGACGGCTACGAGCAGTACTTC
CDR3: CASSQDGYEQYF

size: NA
J: TRBJ2-1
V: TRBV7-9
D: TRBD2
DNA: TGTGCCAGCAGCATCGGGGGGAGCTCCTACAATGAGCAGTTCTTC
CDR3: CASSIGGSSYNEQFF

size: NA
J: TRBJ2-2
V: TRBV5-1
D: NA
DNA: TGCGCCAGCCTTTTGCAGCCCGGGGAGCTGTTTTTT
CDR3: CASLLQPGELFF

size: NA
J: TRBJ2-5
V: TRBV5-4
D: TRBD2
DNA: TGTGCCAGCAGACCGACTAGCGCAAGCAAAGAGACCCAGTACTTC
CDR3: CASRPTSASKETQYF

size: NA
J: TRBJ1-2
V: TRBV28
D: NA
DNA: TGTGCCAGCAGCCTGGGACCGCACTATGGCTACACCTTC
CDR3: CASSLGPHYGYTF

size: NA
J: TRBJ2-3
V: TRBV3-1/TRBV3-2
D: NA
DNA: TGTGCCAGCAGCGCAAACGTAGGTGGCACAGATACGCAGTATTTT
CDR3: CASSANVGGTDTQYF

size: NA
J: TRBJ1-1
V: TRBV24-1
D: NA
DNA: TGTGCCACCAGTGATGCGGCTAGCACTGAAGCTTTCTTT
CDR3: CATSDAASTEAFF

size: NA
J: TRBJ1-1
V: TRBV10-3
D: TRBD1
DNA: TGTGCCATCAGTGAAGGGGACAGGGTGGAGAACACTGAAGCTTTCTTT
CDR3: CAISEGDRVENTEAFF

size: NA
J: TRBJ2-1
V: TRBV15
D: TRBD2
DNA: TGTGCCACCAGCAAGCGGGAGGCCTCCTACAATGAGCAGTTCTTC
CDR3: CATSKREASYNEQFF

size: NA
J: TRBJ1-1
V: TRBV6-5
D: NA
DNA: TGTGCCAGCAATTCGAACGGACGGATGAACACTGAAGCTTTCTTT
CDR3: CASNSNGRMNTEAFF